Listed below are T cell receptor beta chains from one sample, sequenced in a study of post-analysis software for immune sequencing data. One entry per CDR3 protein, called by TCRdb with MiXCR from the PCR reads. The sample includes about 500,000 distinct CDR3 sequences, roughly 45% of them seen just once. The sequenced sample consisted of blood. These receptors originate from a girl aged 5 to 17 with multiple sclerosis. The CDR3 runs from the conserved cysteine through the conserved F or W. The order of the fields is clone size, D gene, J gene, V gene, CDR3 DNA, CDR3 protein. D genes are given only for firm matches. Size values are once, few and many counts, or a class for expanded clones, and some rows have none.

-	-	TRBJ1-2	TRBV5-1	TGCGCCAGCAGCCCGTTGGATGGGGGGGGAGATGGCTACACCTTC	CASSPLDGGGDGYTF
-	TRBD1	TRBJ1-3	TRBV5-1	TGCGCCAGCAGCTTGGAGACAGGGCAAGGAAACACCATATATTTT	CASSLETGQGNTIYF
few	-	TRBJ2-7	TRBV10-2	TGCGCCAGCGGGGACCGGGACACCTCCTACGAGCAGTACTTC	CASGDRDTSYEQYF
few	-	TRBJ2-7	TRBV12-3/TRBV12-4	TGTGCCAGCAGTTTAAACTCCTACTACAAGCAGTACTTC	CASSLNSYYKQYF
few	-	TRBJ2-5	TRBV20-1	TGCAGTGCTAGAGACAGGGTGGGCGAGACCCAGTACTTC	CSARDRVGETQYF
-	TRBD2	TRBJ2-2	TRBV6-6	TGTGCCAGCAGTTCAACCAGGGGGACTAGCCGGAACACCGGGGAGCTGTTTTTT	CASSSTRGTSRNTGELFF
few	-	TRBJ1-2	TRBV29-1	TGCAGCGTCCAGGGGCGTAACTATGGCTACACCTTC	CSVQGRNYGYTF
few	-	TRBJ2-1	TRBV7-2	TGTGCCAGCAGCTTAGCTAGGTCAGATTTGTTCTTC	CASSLARSDLFF
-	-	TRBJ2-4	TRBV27	TGTGCCAGCAGCCCATTTGGGGCGGGGATAGCCGAAAACATTCAGTACTTC	CASSPFGAGIAENIQYF
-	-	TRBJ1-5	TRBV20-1	TGCAGTGCTAGAGAGGTAACCATTAGCAATCAGCCCCAGCATTTT	CSAREVTISNQPQHF
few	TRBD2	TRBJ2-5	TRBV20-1	TGCAGTGGTCGCGCCGGGGGGGCGGAAGAGACCCAGTACTTC	CSGRAGGAEETQYF
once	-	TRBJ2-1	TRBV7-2	TGTGCCAGCAGCTTAGGGTGGAGCGGTCTCGGGGGCAATGAGCAGTTCTTC	CASSLGWSGLGGNEQFF
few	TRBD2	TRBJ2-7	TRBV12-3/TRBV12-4	TGTGCCAGCAGTTCATACAAGCGGGAGAGTGAATACGAGCAGTACTTC	CASSSYKRESEYEQYF
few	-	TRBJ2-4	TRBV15	TGTGCCACCAGCAGAGATCGGAGTAGCGCACCCAAAAACATTCAGTACTTC	CATSRDRSSAPKNIQYF
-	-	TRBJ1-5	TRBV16	TGTGCCAGCAGCCAATCGTGGGGGGGGGCGGGTCAGCCCCAGCATTTT	CASSQSWGGAGQPQHF
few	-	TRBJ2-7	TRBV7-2	TGTGCCAGCAGCTTAGAGGGGGGACAAATTTACGAGCAGTACTTC	CASSLEGGQIYEQYF
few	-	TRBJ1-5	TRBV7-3	TGTGCCAGCAGCTTAGGGGGAGGCTATAGTCAGCCCCAGCATTTT	CASSLGGGYSQPQHF
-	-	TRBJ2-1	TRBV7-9	TGTGCCAGCAGCTTACACGGGAGTACCGACAATGAGCAGTTCTTC	CASSLHGSTDNEQFF
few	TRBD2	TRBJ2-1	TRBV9	TGTGCCAGCAGCGTAGTGGGGACTAGCGGATACAATGAGCAGTTCTTC	CASSVVGTSGYNEQFF
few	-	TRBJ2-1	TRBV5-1	TGCGCCAGCAGGTTAACAGGGAACTACAATGAGCAGTTCTTC	CASRLTGNYNEQFF
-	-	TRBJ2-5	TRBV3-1	TGTGCTAGCAGCCAAATCTCGGGCGGACGAGTTCAAGAGACCCAGTACTTC	CASSQISGGRVQETQYF
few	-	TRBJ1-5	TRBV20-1	TGCAGTGCACTGTGTAGCAATCAGCCCCAGCATTTT	CSALCSNQPQHF
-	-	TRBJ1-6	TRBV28	TGTGCCAGCAGTTTACATTCACCCCTCCACTTT	CASSLHSPLHF
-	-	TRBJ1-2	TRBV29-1	TGCAGCGTTGAAAGTACGGGTCTCTATGGCTACACCTTC	CSVESTGLYGYTF
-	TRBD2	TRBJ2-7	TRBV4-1	TGCGCCAGCAGCCAGGAGACTAGCGGGAGAAATGAGCAGTACTTC	CASSQETSGRNEQYF
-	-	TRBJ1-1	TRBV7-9	TGTGCCAGCATGGGGAAGGGAAGGGACACTGAAGCTTTCTTT	CASMGKGRDTEAFF
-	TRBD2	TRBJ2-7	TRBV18	TGTGCCAGCTCACCAATGGCGGGAGGGCAGTCCTACGAGCAGTACTTC	CASSPMAGGQSYEQYF